This entry lists 29 T cell receptor beta chains sequenced from one sample in a study of cytomegalovirus exposure and HLA in healthy donors. PCR amplification relied on 60 Vbeta primers (plus 13 Jbeta primers). Clones were sequenced by immunoSEQ multiplex PCR, and TCRdb holds only the in-frame ones, with some missing. The sample consists of under 150,000 clones, more than 75% of them appearing once. Sequenced: PBMCs. The receptors here all came from a male donor in good health and CMV-seronegative.

This chain links TRBV27 with TRBJ2-1; tentative D call: TRBD2 (5 bases). V gave up 8 bases and J gave up 0 bases, with 11 bases separating them. The CDR3 runs 14 residues. Germline V gene sequence: CDR1 MNHEY, CDR2 SMNVEV (reference sequence). CDR3 in amino acids: CASGLMSSYNEQFF. CDR3 sequence (DNA): TGTGCCAGCGGACTGATGAGCTCCTACAATGAGCAGTTCTTC.

The chain links TRBV6-6 to TRBJ2-6; D remains unclear. This CDR3 is 15 amino acids long. With 2 bases removed from V and 0 bases from J, the gap between germline ends came to 5 bases. In germline, CDR1 is MNHNY, CDR2 SVGAGI (reference sequence). The CDR3 DNA follows: TGTGCCAGCAGTTACCCAGGCTCTGGGGCCAACGTCCTGACTTTC. Its protein product is CASSYPGSGANVLTF.

The chain links TRBV6-5 to TRBJ2-1; tentative D call: TRBD1 (6 bases). CDR3 length: 14 residues. V shed 6 bases and J shed 5 bases, with 14 bases lying between them. CDR1 MNHEY and CDR2 SVGAGI come from the germline V gene. CDR3 loop: CASSTNGQHNEQFF. CDR3 bases: TGTGCCAGCAGCACCAATGGACAGCACAATGAGCAGTTCTTC.

The V call is TRBV5-1, the J call TRBJ2-2, with 7 nucleotides matching TRBD2. Germline-derived CDR1 and CDR2 are SGHRS and YFSETQ. Trimming at V came to 1 base and at J to 4 bases, leaving 7 bases not matched to a gene. The CDR3 length is 16 residues. As DNA, the CDR3 is TGCGCCAGCAGCTTGAGAGCGGGGAGCACCACCGGGGAGCTGTTTTTT. Translating gives CASSLRAGSTTGELFF.

The chain combines TRBV9 with TRBJ2-4; D might be TRBD1 (6 bases). The CDR3 is made up of 13 amino acids. Germline loops: CDR1 SGDLS, CDR2 YYNGEE. V lost 4 bases, J lost 6 bases, and 11 bases lay in between. The CDR3 loop is CASSSGTPNIQYF. For the CDR3, the DNA is TGTGCCAGCAGCTCCGGGACACCAAACATTCAGTACTTC.

This sequence joins TRBV1 and TRBJ2-1; the table calls TRBD2, which could not be checked here. TRBV1 represents a pseudogene. This CDR3 contains 19 residues. CDR3 region: CTSSQGLAGAISSYNEQFF. The CDR3 DNA follows: TGCACCAGCAGCCAAGGACTAGCGGGGGCTATTAGCTCCTACAATGAGCAGTTCTTC.

The CDR3 reads CASSSQGSSNQPQHF. CDR3 nucleotides: TGTGCCAGCAGTTCCCAGGGATCGAGCAATCAGCCCCAGCATTTT. The V call is TRBV6-5, the J call TRBJ1-5; D may be TRBD1 (5 bases). The CDR3 has 15 residues. V was cut by 4 bases and J by 1 base, with 11 bases left in between. In germline, CDR1 is MNHEY, CDR2 SVGAGI.

Concerning this clone itself: Compared with germline, one end of the junction differs, possibly owing to a read error. The chain combines TRBV6-6 with TRBJ2-7; maybe TRBD2 (6 bases). The CDR3 sequence is 15 residues long. Germline CDR1 reads MNHNY; CDR2 reads SVGAGI (reference sequence). The CDR3 loop reads CASRAGTRSSYKQYF. The CDR3 region has the DNA TGTGCCAGCAGGGCCGGGACTCGAAGCTCCTACAAGCAGTACTTC.

The chain carries TRBV5-1 and TRBJ2-3; TRBD2 matches 11 bases. The CDR3 has 17 amino acids. With V trimmed by 0 bases and J by 6 bases, 9 bases remained unmatched. Per germline, CDR1 SGHRS and CDR2 YFSETQ. The DNA of the CDR3 is TGCGCCAGCAGCTTGGGCACTAGCGGGGGTTTGAGTGATACGCAGTATTTT. Residues: CASSLGTSGGLSDTQYF. Full variable domain (missing parts from reference TRBV5-1 and TRBJ2-3): KAGVTQTPRYLIKTRGQQVTLSCSPISGHRSVSWYQQTPGQGLQFLFEYFSETQRNKGNFPGRFSGRQFSNSRSEMNVSTLELGDSALYLCASSLGTSGGLSDTQYFGPGTRLTVL.

The gene calls are TRBV2 and TRBJ2-4; a possible D gene is TRBD2 (5 bases). The V end was cut by 2 bases, the J end by 7 bases, with 9 bases between. There are 13 residues in the CDR3. Per the germline V gene, CDR1 is SNHLY and CDR2 is FYNNEI. CDR3 amino acids: CASSETRSNIQYF. In nucleotides, the CDR3 is TGTGCCAGCAGTGAAACTAGGTCCAACATTCAGTACTTC.

This clone is medium-sized. The chain combines TRBV5-1 with TRBJ2-7, with D perhaps matching TRBD1 (6 bases). Trimming left V 5 bases short and J 3 bases short, with 21 bases between. CDR3 length equals 16 residues. Germline V gene sequence: CDR1 SGHRS, CDR2 YFSETQ. The chain's CDR3 is CASSTDSGLPYYEQYF. The CDR3 coding sequence is TGCGCCAGCAGTACGGACAGCGGCTTACCTTACTACGAGCAGTACTTC.

CDR3 loop: CASSLGRVLETQYF. The CDR3 bases are TGTGCCAGCAGCTTGGGTCGAGTTCTGGAGACCCAGTACTTC. The chain combines TRBV5-6 with TRBJ2-5; no clear D. V lost 0 bases and J lost 5, with 11 bases in between. Germline values: CDR1 SGHDT, CDR2 YYEEEE. This CDR3 has 14 amino acids.

Concerning this clone itself: Because it lacks the conserved phenylalanine or tryptophan at the end, this CDR3 is likely a read error. Because the CDR3's place on the DNA is in doubt, the DNA is left out and the CDR3 is given as listed by TCRdb. J is TRBJ2-3 and V is TRBV9; the table assigns TRBD1, which was not confirmed against the DNA. A total of 12 residues make up the CDR3, ends included. Germline loops: CDR1 SGDLS, CDR2 YYNGEE. The CDR3 loop reads CASSVPGQGMSM.

This sequence joins TRBV27 and TRBJ1-2, with 7 bases fitting TRBD1. Trimming removed 4 bases from V and 4 bases from J; junction bases left unmatched: 3. Germline CDR1 reads MNHEY; CDR2 reads SMNVEV (reference sequence). The length of the CDR3 is 13 residues. CDR3 bases: TGTGCCAGCAGTTCGGGACAGTCCTATGGCTACACCTTC. Protein product: CASSSGQSYGYTF.

The chain recombines TRBV5-1 with TRBJ2-3, with TRBD2 matching over 12 bases. Germline V gene lookup returns CDR1 SGHRS and CDR2 YFSETQ. This CDR3 region has 14 residues. V lost 7 bases and J lost 3; bases outside the gene matches: 3. The CDR3 sequence: CASGTSGGTDTQYF. The CDR3 DNA follows: TGCGCCAGCGGTACTAGCGGGGGGACAGATACGCAGTATTTT.

The chain joins TRBV2 to TRBJ2-4, with TRBD1 matching 11 bases. Germline V gene data show CDR1 as SNHLY and CDR2 as FYNNEI. J was trimmed by 6 bases and V by 4 bases; bases with no gene match: 5. The CDR3 length is 15 residues. This CDR3 is CASSGTGGGGNIQYF. Written as DNA, the CDR3 is TGTGCCAGCAGTGGGACAGGGGGCGGAGGAAACATTCAGTACTTC.

The J gene is TRBJ2-1, the V gene TRBV11-3, with 8 bases aligning to TRBD1. CDR3 length: 14 residues. V lost 5 bases and J lost 5; bases outside the gene matches: 5. Germline CDR1 is SGHNT and CDR2 is YENEEA. The chain's CDR3 is CASSERTGNNEQFF. CDR3 coding DNA: TGTGCCAGCAGCGAACGGACAGGGAACAATGAGCAGTTCTTC.

The chain recombines TRBV30 with TRBJ1-6; a weak D match, TRBD1 (6 bases). Trimming left V 5 bases short and J 8 bases short, with 25 bases between. CDR3 length: 17 residues. The V gene's germline CDR1 is GTSNPN and CDR2 SVGIG (reference sequence). CDR3 sequence (DNA): TGTGCCTGGCGAGGGGGTTTGGGGGGGTTTATGTATTCACCCCTCCACTTT. Encoded protein: CAWRGGLGGFMYSPLHF. The full variable domain, in which reference TRBV30 and TRBJ1-6 provide the parts outside the CDR3, is SQTIHQWPATLVQPVGSPLSLECTVEGTSNPNLYWYRQAAGRGLQLLFYSVGIGQISSEVPQNLSASRPQDRQFILSSKKLLLSDSGFYLCAWRGGLGGFMYSPLHFGNGTRLTVT.

The chain uses TRBV7-9 and TRBJ2-1, with 8 bases that match TRBD1. With 0 bases clipped from V and 1 base from J, the junction kept 5 bases outside the gene matches. In germline, CDR1 is SEHNR, CDR2 FQNEAQ (reference sequence). CDR3 length: 17 residues. The CDR3 DNA sequence: TGTGCCAGCAGCTTAGCCGGACAGGGACCTTCCTACAATGAGCAGTTCTTC. It codes for CASSLAGQGPSYNEQFF.

The gene calls are TRBV5-6 and TRBJ2-7; D uncertain. V was pared by 4 bases and J by 3 bases, with 20 bases between. The CDR3 is 16 residues long. Germline V gives CDR1 SGHDT, CDR2 YYEEEE. CDR3 in DNA: TGTGCCAGCAGCCCTGGTGGCACGGAGACCCTCTACGAGCAGTACTTC. Encoded protein: CASSPGGTETLYEQYF.

The chain is built from TRBV13 and TRBJ2-1, with TRBD2 matching 8 bases. V shed 5 bases, J shed 2 bases, and the junction held 2 bases outside the gene matches. This CDR3 comprises 14 residues. Germline values: CDR1 PRHDT, CDR2 FYEKMQ (reference sequence). CDR3 sequence reads: CASSPGGAYNEQFF. Here the CDR3 DNA reads TGTGCCAGCAGCCCCGGGGGGGCCTACAATGAGCAGTTCTTC.

This chain uses TRBV30 with TRBJ2-6; 8 bases map to TRBD1. Germline V gene lookup returns CDR1 GTSNPN and CDR2 SVGIG (reference sequence). Losses at the gene ends were 0 bases for V and 2 bases for J; bases not matched to a gene: 0. The CDR3 contains 15 residues. The CDR3: CAWSVQGAGANVLTF. CDR3 bases: TGTGCCTGGAGTGTACAGGGGGCTGGGGCCAACGTCCTGACTTTC.

This clone is a singleton in its sample. J is TRBJ1-1 and V is TRBV7-2, with 7 bases that match TRBD1. J was trimmed by 0 bases and V by 7 bases; bases with no gene match: 5. This CDR3 is built from 14 residues. Germline loops: CDR1 SGHTA, CDR2 FQGNSA. In DNA, the CDR3 is TGTGCCAGCACCGGGACAGAAATGAACACTGAAGCTTTCTTT. Translation gives CASTGTEMNTEAFF.

The genes are TRBV5-4 and TRBJ1-1, with D hard to call. This CDR3 has 16 amino acids. The germline gives CDR1 SGHNT, CDR2 YYREEE (reference sequence). Trimming took 4 bases from V and 5 from J, leaving 21 bases between them. The CDR3 is CASSPDLGRARTEAFF. In nucleotides, the CDR3 is TGTGCCAGCAGCCCGGACTTGGGTAGGGCGAGGACTGAAGCTTTCTTT.

V and J are TRBV7-9 and TRBJ2-2; 9 nucleotides align to TRBD2. Germline V lookup: CDR1 SEHNR, CDR2 FQNEAQ (reference sequence). The CDR3 spans 16 residues. Germline trimming cut 2 bases from V and 1 base from J; bases unmatched to any gene: 2. Written as DNA, the CDR3 is TGTGCCAGCAGCTTATCAGCGGGGGGGAACACCGGGGAGCTGTTTTTT. Amino acid sequence: CASSLSAGGNTGELFF.

The V call is TRBV10-1, the J call TRBJ2-3; 9 bases agree with TRBD2. There are 14 residues in the CDR3. Germline lookup yields CDR1 WNHNN and CDR2 SYGVQD (reference sequence). The junction had 4 bases not matched to a gene; V was cut back by 4 bases and J by 5 bases. The CDR3, as DNA: TGCGCCAGCAGTGCTAGCGGGGCGGGAGATACGCAGTATTTT. It encodes CASSASGAGDTQYF.

The chain carries TRBV7-9 and TRBJ2-1, with D unresolved. The V and J ends lost 1 base and 2 bases respectively, with 12 bases between them. The length of the CDR3 is 16 residues. Per the germline V gene, CDR1 is SEHNR and CDR2 is FQNEAQ (reference sequence). Here the CDR3 reads CASSLVSAGAYNEQFF. In DNA form, the CDR3 reads TGTGCCAGCAGCTTAGTGTCAGCAGGTGCCTACAATGAGCAGTTCTTC. Combining the CDR3 with reference TRBV7-9 and TRBJ2-1 gives the whole variable domain DTGVSQNPRHKITKRGQNVTFRCDPISEHNRLYWYRQTLGQGPEFLTYFQNEAQLEKSRLLSDRFSAERPKGSFSTLEIQRTEQGDSAMYLCASSLVSAGAYNEQFFGPGTRLTVL.

The chain links TRBV18 to TRBJ1-2, with TRBD1 matching over 9 bases. The trim removed 3 bases at V and 5 bases at J, leaving 7 bases unmatched. The V gene's germline CDR1 is KGHSH and CDR2 LQKENI. The CDR3 has 15 amino acids. The CDR3 protein is CASSPALDRGYGYTF. The DNA of the CDR3 is TGTGCCAGCTCACCGGCTTTGGACAGGGGATATGGCTACACCTTC.

The chain recombines TRBV18 with TRBJ2-1; weak D call: TRBD2 (6 bases). V lost 2 bases and J 7 bases, leaving 9 bases between the germline ends. Germline V lookup: CDR1 KGHSH, CDR2 LQKENI. The CDR3 runs 13 residues. As DNA, the CDR3 is TGTGCCAGCTCACCAGCGGGGTTAAATGAGCAGTTCTTC. Residues: CASSPAGLNEQFF.